These 24 T cell receptor beta chains share one sample of origin, sequenced in a study of cytomegalovirus exposure and HLA in healthy donors. Primers included in the PCR were 60 Vbeta and 13 Jbeta primers. Assay: immunoSEQ multiplex PCR; the TCRdb copy retains only in-frame clones and omits some. The sample lists around 65,000 clones; 60% to 65% were seen once. Sequenced input: PBMCs. The receptors were sampled from a man younger than 40 in good health and CMV-seronegative.

This clone appeared a few times. The chain links TRBV11-3 to TRBJ2-3; D gene ambiguous. Germline V CDR1 and CDR2: SGHNT, YENEEA. CDR3 length: 12 residues. V was pared by 3 bases and J by 7 bases, with 8 bases between. CDR3 amino acids: CASSFSSNTQYF. CDR3 in DNA: TGTGCCAGCAGCTTCAGTTCAAATACGCAGTATTTT.

The gene calls are TRBV19 and TRBJ1-5; D is possibly TRBD1 (6 bases). The V and J ends lost 10 bases and 7 bases respectively, with 17 bases between them. Per germline, CDR1 LNHDA and CDR2 SQIVND (reference sequence). This CDR3 is built from 13 residues. The CDR3: CAIGGQGNQPQHF. CDR3 bases: TGTGCCATAGGGGGTCAGGGAAACCAGCCCCAGCATTTT.

The CDR3 loop is CASRGNSGGPVGTQYF. The CDR3, as DNA: TGTGCCAGCAGGGGGAATAGCGGGGGGCCGGTTGGGACCCAGTACTTC. The chain employs TRBV2 and TRBJ2-5; 10 bases are a match to TRBD2. The germline gives CDR1 SNHLY, CDR2 FYNNEI. V trimming: 6 bases; J trimming: 7 bases; junction bases outside the gene matches: 14. The CDR3 is 16 residues long.

The rearrangement joins TRBV5-1 to TRBJ2-1, with a possible D match to TRBD1 (6 bases). The V end lost 4 bases, the J end lost 0 bases, and 14 bases lay between the germline ends. The length of the CDR3 is 16 residues. Germline CDR1 is SGHRS and CDR2 is YFSETQ. The CDR3 here is CASSLPQGNSYNEQFF. CDR3 DNA sequence: TGCGCCAGCAGCCTCCCACAGGGAAACTCCTACAATGAGCAGTTCTTC.

Only a few counts were recorded for this clone. The V and J genes are TRBV6-5 and TRBJ2-1; D is unclear. Germline V gene data show CDR1 as MNHEY and CDR2 as SVGAGI. The CDR3 loop spans 12 amino acids. With 6 bases removed from V and 4 bases from J, the gap between germline ends came to 7 bases. CDR3: CASSSPYNEQFF. DNA of the CDR3: TGTGCCAGCAGCTCCCCGTACAATGAGCAGTTCTTC.

This clone was recorded a few times. The genes are TRBV7-2 and TRBJ2-1; D is possibly TRBD2 (6 bases). The CDR3 contains 15 residues. CDR1 is SGHTA, CDR2 FQGNSA, per germline. The V gene lost 8 bases and the J gene lost 13 bases, with 27 bases spanning the gap. As DNA, the CDR3 is TGTGCCAGCCGCGCGGAGGGGAACGCGGCCGGCAACCAGTTCTTC. Its protein product is CASRAEGNAAGNQFF.

DNA for the CDR3: TGTGCCAGCAGTTACAAACCGGGCTATGGCTACACCTTC. This translates into CASSYKPGYGYTF. This chain uses TRBV6-5 with TRBJ1-2; D is ambiguous. The CDR3 totals 13 residues. The V gene's germline CDR1 is MNHEY and CDR2 SVGAGI. V lost 2 bases to trimming and J lost 4 bases, with 8 bases between them.

This clone was detected only once. V gene TRBV19 combines with J gene TRBJ2-3, with a tentative D call TRBD2 (6 bases). This CDR3 comprises 15 residues. Germline V lookup: CDR1 LNHDA, CDR2 SQIVND (reference sequence). Trimming removed 6 bases at V and 4 bases at J, with 17 bases between. CDR3 amino acids: CASSGGPAPADTQYF. In DNA form, the CDR3 reads TGTGCCAGTAGCGGGGGTCCAGCCCCCGCAGATACGCAGTATTTT. Together with reference TRBV19 and TRBJ2-3, the CDR3 gives the full variable domain: DGGITQSPKYLFRKEGQNVTLSCEQNLNHDAMYWYRQDPGQGLRLIYYSQIVNDFQKGDIAEGYSVSREKKESFPLTVTSAQKNPTAFYLCASSGGPAPADTQYFGPGTRLTVL.

This clone was seen a handful of times. J is TRBJ2-7 and V is TRBV6-1, with a tentative D call TRBD1 (6 bases). Per germline, CDR1 MNHNS and CDR2 SASEGT. CDR3 length: 14 residues. V dropped 8 bases and J dropped 1 base, with 15 bases sitting between them. The CDR3 protein is CASLRTTGSYEQYF. The CDR3 region has the DNA TGTGCCAGCCTTCGGACGACAGGTTCCTACGAGCAGTACTTC.

The chain links TRBV29-1 to TRBJ1-2; no clear D gene. The V end was cut by 3 bases, the J end by 0 bases, with 5 bases between. The germline V gene encodes CDR1 SQVTM and CDR2 ANQGSEA. CDR3 length: 12 amino acids. The CDR3 is CSVDNTNYGYTF. CDR3 nucleotide sequence: TGCAGCGTTGATAACACTAACTATGGCTACACCTTC.

This clone was found a few times. V usage is TRBV4-1 and J usage is TRBJ2-7; TRBD1 matches at 10 bases. This CDR3 region has 16 residues. Unmatched junction bases numbered 8, after V lost 0 bases and J lost 6 bases. Germline V gene lookup returns CDR1 MGHRA and CDR2 YSYEKL. DNA for the CDR3: TGCGCCAGCAGCCAAGATCTAGCAGGGACAGGGGTCGAGCAGTACTTC. Its translation is CASSQDLAGTGVEQYF.

The CDR3 sequence is CASSASGSNYGYTF. The CDR3 DNA sequence: TGTGCCAGCAGTGCATCAGGGTCGAATTATGGCTACACCTTC. The chain is built from TRBV25-1 and TRBJ1-2; a weak D match, TRBD1 (5 bases). With 4 bases removed from V and 5 bases from J, the gap between germline ends came to 14 bases. CDR3 length: 14 amino acids. Germline V gene sequence: CDR1 MGHDK, CDR2 SYGVNS.

V and J are TRBV7-2 and TRBJ2-3; D is perhaps TRBD1 (5 bases). This CDR3 region has 15 residues. Trimming took 0 bases from V and 2 from J, leaving 9 bases between them. The germline CDR1 and CDR2 sequences are SGHTA and FQGNSA. CDR3 nucleotides: TGTGCCAGCAGCTTAGCCGGACATCCCACAGATACGCAGTATTTT. Its translation: CASSLAGHPTDTQYF.

This clone was seen a handful of times. The gene calls are TRBV5-6 and TRBJ2-3; no clear D. From germline, CDR1 is SGHDT and CDR2 YYEEEE. The CDR3 is made up of 11 amino acids. V was trimmed by 3 bases and J by 3 bases, leaving 2 bases between them. The CDR3 DNA sequence: TGTGCCAGCAGCTCAACAGATACGCAGTATTTT. Its protein is CASSSTDTQYF.

CDR3 in DNA: TGTGCCAGCAGCTTAGAAGGGGGCTCACCCCTCCACTTT. Amino acids: CASSLEGGSPLHF. This chain joins TRBV7-6 and TRBJ1-6, with 7 bases aligning to TRBD1. After removal of 1 base from V and 10 bases from J, the junction contained 1 base not matched to a gene. The germline V gene encodes CDR1 SGHVS and CDR2 FNYEAQ. The CDR3 length is 13 residues.

This chain connects TRBV9 to TRBJ2-5, with no clear D. The V end was cut by 0 bases, the J end by 0 bases, with 9 bases between. The V gene's germline CDR1 is SGDLS and CDR2 YYNGEE. This CDR3 region has 15 residues. The CDR3 is CASSVGAQNQETQYF. The CDR3 DNA follows: TGTGCCAGCAGCGTAGGCGCACAGAACCAAGAGACCCAGTACTTC.

The chain uses TRBV18 and TRBJ1-2; 7 nucleotides agree with TRBD1. The germline CDR1 and CDR2 sequences are KGHSH and LQKENI. Trimming cost V 3 bases and J 8 bases; bases outside gene matches: 9. The CDR3 has 14 amino acids. The CDR3 region has the DNA TGTGCCAGCTCACCCCAGGACAGGACTTCAGGCTACACCTTC. Translated, it gives CASSPQDRTSGYTF.

This clone has more than one count but fewer than ten. V and J are TRBV30 and TRBJ2-2; 10 bases are a match to TRBD1. The CDR3 runs to 15 residues. V shed 1 base and J 6 bases; nucleotides not matched to a gene: 5. The germline gives CDR1 GTSNPN, CDR2 SVGIG (reference sequence). CDR3: CAWSGQGAGAGELFF. The CDR3 DNA follows: TGTGCCTGGAGTGGACAGGGGGCGGGTGCCGGGGAGCTGTTTTTT.

The chain carries TRBV6-5 and TRBJ2-3; D may be TRBD1 (5 bases). This CDR3 comprises 15 residues. V shed 5 bases and J shed 5 bases, with 17 bases lying between them. Germline CDR1 is MNHEY and CDR2 is SVGAGI. Here the CDR3 DNA reads TGTGCCAGCAGTAATCCGCAGGGTCACAAAGATACGCAGTATTTT. Translation gives CASSNPQGHKDTQYF.

In its sample, this clone was seen a few times. V is TRBV2 and J is TRBJ1-5; D unresolved. The V and J ends lost 1 base and 0 bases respectively, with 7 bases between them. Germline lookup yields CDR1 SNHLY and CDR2 FYNNEI. The CDR3 length is 15 residues. The CDR3 DNA reads as TGTGCCAGCAGTGAAGGTTTCTCTAGCAATCAGCCCCAGCATTTT. Its translation: CASSEGFSSNQPQHF.

The chain is built from TRBV30 and TRBJ1-6; D is unresolved. The V and J ends lost 1 base and 2 bases respectively, with 9 bases between them. CDR3 length: 15 residues. CDR1 GTSNPN and CDR2 SVGIG come from the germline V gene (reference sequence). CDR3 region: CAWSAPGTYNSPLHF. CDR3 in DNA: TGTGCCTGGAGTGCTCCAGGAACCTATAATTCACCCCTCCACTTT.

The chain combines TRBV7-2 with TRBJ2-5; D not certain. The CDR3 is 13 amino acids. V was trimmed by 5 bases and J by 2 bases, leaving 9 bases between them. Germline-derived CDR1 and CDR2 are SGHTA and FQGNSA. Written as DNA, the CDR3 is TGTGCCAGCAGCCGCGCGCGACAAGAGACCCAGTACTTC. Its translation is CASSRARQETQYF.

The gene calls are TRBV18 and TRBJ1-5, with TRBD1 as a possible D gene (6 bases). CDR3 size: 14 residues. The germline CDR1 and CDR2 sequences are KGHSH and LQKENI. V was trimmed by 4 bases and J by 2 bases, leaving 9 bases between them. The CDR3 coding sequence is TGTGCCAGCTCACGGACAGTGGGCAATCAGCCCCAGCATTTT. It codes for CASSRTVGNQPQHF.

This clone was detected only a few times. V gene TRBV5-1 combines with J gene TRBJ2-1, with D perhaps matching TRBD2 (6 bases). CDR1 and CDR2 from the germline V gene are SGHRS and YFSETQ. Trimming took 1 base from V and 0 from J, leaving 14 bases between them. The CDR3 loop spans 17 amino acids. CDR3 amino acids: CASSLTSLTTSYNEQFF. DNA of the CDR3: TGCGCCAGCAGCTTGACTAGCCTAACGACCTCCTACAATGAGCAGTTCTTC.